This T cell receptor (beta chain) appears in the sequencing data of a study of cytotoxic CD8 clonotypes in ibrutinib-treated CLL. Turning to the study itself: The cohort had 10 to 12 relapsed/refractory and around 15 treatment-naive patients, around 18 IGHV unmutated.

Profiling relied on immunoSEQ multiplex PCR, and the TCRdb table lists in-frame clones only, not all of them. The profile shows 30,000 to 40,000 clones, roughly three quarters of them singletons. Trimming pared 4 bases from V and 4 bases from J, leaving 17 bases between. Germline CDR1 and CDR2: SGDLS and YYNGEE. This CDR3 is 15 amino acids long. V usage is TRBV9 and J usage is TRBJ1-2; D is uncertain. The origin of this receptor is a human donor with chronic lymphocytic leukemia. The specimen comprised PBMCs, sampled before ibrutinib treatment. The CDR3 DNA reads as TGTGCCAGCAGCACGTTAACACCGACGCGCTATGGCTACACCTTC. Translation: CASSTLTPTRYGYTF.